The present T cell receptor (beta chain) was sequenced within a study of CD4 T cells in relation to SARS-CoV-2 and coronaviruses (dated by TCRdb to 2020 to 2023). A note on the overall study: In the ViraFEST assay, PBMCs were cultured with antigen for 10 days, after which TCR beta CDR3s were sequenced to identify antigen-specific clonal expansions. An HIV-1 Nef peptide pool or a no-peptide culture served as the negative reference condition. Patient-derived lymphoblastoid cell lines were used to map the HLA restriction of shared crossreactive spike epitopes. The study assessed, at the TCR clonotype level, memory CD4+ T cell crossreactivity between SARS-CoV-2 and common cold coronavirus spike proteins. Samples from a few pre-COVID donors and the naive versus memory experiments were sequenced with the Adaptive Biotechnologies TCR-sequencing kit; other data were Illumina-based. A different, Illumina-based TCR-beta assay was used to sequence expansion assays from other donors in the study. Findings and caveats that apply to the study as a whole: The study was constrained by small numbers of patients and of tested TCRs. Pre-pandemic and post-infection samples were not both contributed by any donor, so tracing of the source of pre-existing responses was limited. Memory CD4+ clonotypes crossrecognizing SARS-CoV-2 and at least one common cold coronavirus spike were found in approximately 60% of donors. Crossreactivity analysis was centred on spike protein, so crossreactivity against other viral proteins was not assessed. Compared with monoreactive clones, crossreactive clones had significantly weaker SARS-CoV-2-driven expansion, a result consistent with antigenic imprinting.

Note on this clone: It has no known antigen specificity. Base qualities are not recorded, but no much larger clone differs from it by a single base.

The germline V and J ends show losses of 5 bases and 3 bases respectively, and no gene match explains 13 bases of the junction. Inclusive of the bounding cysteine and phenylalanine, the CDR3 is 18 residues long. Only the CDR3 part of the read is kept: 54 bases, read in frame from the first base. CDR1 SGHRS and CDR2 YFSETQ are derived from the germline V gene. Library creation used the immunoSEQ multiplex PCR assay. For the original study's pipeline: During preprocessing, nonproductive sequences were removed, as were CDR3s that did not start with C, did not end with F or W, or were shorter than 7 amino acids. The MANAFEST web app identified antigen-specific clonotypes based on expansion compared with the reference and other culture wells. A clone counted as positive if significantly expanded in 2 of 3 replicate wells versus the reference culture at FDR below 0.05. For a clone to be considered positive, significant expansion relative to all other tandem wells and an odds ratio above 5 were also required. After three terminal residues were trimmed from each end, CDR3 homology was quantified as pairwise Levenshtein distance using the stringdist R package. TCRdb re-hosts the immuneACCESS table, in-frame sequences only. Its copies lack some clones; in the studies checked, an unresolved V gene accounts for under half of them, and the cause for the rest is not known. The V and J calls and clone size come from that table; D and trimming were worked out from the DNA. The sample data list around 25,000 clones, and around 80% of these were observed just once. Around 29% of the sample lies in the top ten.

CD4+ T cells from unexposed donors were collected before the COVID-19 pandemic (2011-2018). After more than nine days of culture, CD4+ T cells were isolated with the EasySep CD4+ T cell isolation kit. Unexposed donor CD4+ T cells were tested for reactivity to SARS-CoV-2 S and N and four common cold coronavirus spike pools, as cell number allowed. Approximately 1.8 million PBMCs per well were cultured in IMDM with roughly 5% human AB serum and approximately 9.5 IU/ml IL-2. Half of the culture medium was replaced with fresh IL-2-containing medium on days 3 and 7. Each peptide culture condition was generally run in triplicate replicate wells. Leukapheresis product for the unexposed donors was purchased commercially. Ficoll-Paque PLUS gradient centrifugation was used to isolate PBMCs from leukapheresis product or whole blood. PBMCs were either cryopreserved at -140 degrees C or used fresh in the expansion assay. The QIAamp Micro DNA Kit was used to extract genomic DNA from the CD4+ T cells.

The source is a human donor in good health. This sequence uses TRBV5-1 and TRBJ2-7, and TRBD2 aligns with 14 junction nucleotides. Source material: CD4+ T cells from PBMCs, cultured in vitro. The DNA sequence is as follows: TGCGCCAGCAGAAAAAAAGGGGGACTAGCGGGAGTAGGCTACGAGCAGTACTTC. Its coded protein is CASRKKGGLAGVGYEQYF.